This is a list of T cell receptor beta chains from one sample in a study of shared clonotypes between healthy human individuals. TCRdb's copy holds only in-frame clones and misses some; the assay was immunoSEQ multiplex PCR. The sample shows 2 million to 2.5 million clones, approximately 96% of them seen only once. Sample: naive CD4+ T cells sorted from blood. The receptors come from a man aged 18 to 29 in good health. Both conserved end residues are part of each CDR3. D genes are given only for firm matches. The size of a clone is reported for some rows only, either as once, few or many, or as a class for expanded clones.

TGTGCCAGTAGTATAGAAGGGGCCCAGCTGGGTAGGAACGAGCAGTACTTC | CASSIEGAQLGRNEQYF | . | TRBV19 | . | TRBJ2-7
TGTGCCAGCAGCTATTCCGGGGGGGGCGCCGGGTATGGCTACACCTTC | CASSYSGGGAGYGYTF | . | TRBV5-4 | . | TRBJ1-2
TGTGCCAGCTCACTGGGACAGCCCCTTCTCGGGGAGCAGTTCTTC | CASSLGQPLLGEQFF | . | TRBV18 | TRBD1 | TRBJ2-1
TGTGCCAGCAGTGGCCGCGTCCCGGGACAGTTTAATTCACCCCTCCACTTT | CASSGRVPGQFNSPLHF | . | TRBV6-1 | TRBD1 | TRBJ1-6
TGTGCCAGCAGCTTAGGAGGGTGGGACCCCAGCTCCTACGAGCAGTACTTC | CASSLGGWDPSSYEQYF | . | TRBV7-2 | . | TRBJ2-7
TGCGCCAGCAGTTCAGGACAGGCCTTTGAAAAACTGTTTTTT | CASSSGQAFEKLFF | . | TRBV4-1 | TRBD1 | TRBJ1-4
TGCAGCGTTGAGGTAGACGGTTACGAGCAGTACTTC | CSVEVDGYEQYF | . | TRBV29-1 | . | TRBJ2-7
TGTGCCAGCAGCACTGGACAGTCAGAGACCCAGTACTTC | CASSTGQSETQYF | . | TRBV9 | . | TRBJ2-5
TGTGCCAGCAGACAAACAACTAATGAAAAACTGTTTTTT | CASRQTTNEKLFF | . | TRBV2 | . | TRBJ1-4
TGTGCCAGCAGCTTCGTCCAGTACTCTGGGGCCAACGTCCTGACTTTC | CASSFVQYSGANVLTF | . | TRBV5-6 | . | TRBJ2-6
TGCAGCGTAGTCCAGGGGACTAGTAATGAAAAACTGTTTTTT | CSVVQGTSNEKLFF | . | TRBV29-1 | . | TRBJ1-4
TGCGCCAGCAGCCGTTTAGCGGGGGCCTTCGACGAGCAGTACTTC | CASSRLAGAFDEQYF | once | TRBV5-1 | TRBD2 | TRBJ2-7
TGTGCCAGCAGCGCGGAACCATGGAACACTGAAGCTTTCTTT | CASSAEPWNTEAFF | once | TRBV5-4 | . | TRBJ1-1
TGTGCCACTTTGACCGCTGCAGATACGCAGTATTTT | CATLTAADTQYF | . | TRBV10-3 | . | TRBJ2-3
TGCGCCAGCAGCCCCCCCGAACAGGGTGAAAAACTGTTTTTT | CASSPPEQGEKLFF | . | TRBV5-1 | . | TRBJ1-4
TGTGCCAGCTCTGAACAGGGTTTTGCTGGAAACACCATATATTTT | CASSEQGFAGNTIYF | . | TRBV18 | . | TRBJ1-3
TGTGCTGTGCAGGGGCCTAACTATGGCTACACCTTC | CAVQGPNYGYTF | . | TRBV7-8 | . | TRBJ1-2
TGTGCCAGCAGCTCTGTGGTATCGCTGGTTGGGAACACTGAAGCTTTCTTT | CASSSVVSLVGNTEAFF | . | TRBV7-9 | . | TRBJ1-1
TGTGCCAGCAGTTCAAGTGCCGGGGTGAACACTGAAGCTTTCTTT | CASSSSAGVNTEAFF | . | TRBV7-6 | . | TRBJ1-1
TGTGCCAGCAGGGGAAGGGGTACTGAAGCTTTCTTT | CASRGRGTEAFF | . | TRBV9 | . | TRBJ1-1
TGCGCCAGCAGCTTGGGGACAGTGACCAATTCACCCCTCCACTTT | CASSLGTVTNSPLHF | . | TRBV5-1 | . | TRBJ1-6
TGTGCCAGCAGTGAACAGGGGCAGGGTACTGAAGCTTTCTTT | CASSEQGQGTEAFF | . | TRBV2 | . | TRBJ1-1
TGCGCCAGCAGCCACCCCGGGGGCTCCTACGAGCAGTACTTC | CASSHPGGSYEQYF | few | TRBV4-1 | . | TRBJ2-7
TGTGCCAGCAGCTTAGCGAGCAATGAGCAGTTCTTC | CASSLASNEQFF | . | TRBV7-9 | . | TRBJ2-1
TGTGCCAGCAGCTTAGTAGTTATGAGGACGAACTATGGCTACACCTTC | CASSLVVMRTNYGYTF | . | TRBV7-8 | . | TRBJ1-2
TGTGCCAGCAGCTTAGGACAGAACCAGGGGCAGTACTTC | CASSLGQNQGQYF | . | TRBV11-2 | . | TRBJ2-7
TGTGCCAGCAGTCGTCAGGGGGCTGACTATGGCTACACCTTC | CASSRQGADYGYTF | . | TRBV6-5 | TRBD1 | TRBJ1-2
TGTGCCACCCAGAGACAGGGACCCTTTAACTATGGCTACACCTTC | CATQRQGPFNYGYTF | . | TRBV6-1 | TRBD1 | TRBJ1-2
TGTGCCAGCAGCTCCTCCCGACTAGCCGCAGAGACCCAGTACTTC | CASSSSRLAAETQYF | . | TRBV7-2 | TRBD2 | TRBJ2-5
TGTGCCATCAGTAGACAAGGCTACGAGCAGTACTTC | CAISRQGYEQYF | few | TRBV10-3 | . | TRBJ2-7
TGCGCCAGCAGCCTCGATGGGGTGCGGGGGGTCGAGCAGTACTTC | CASSLDGVRGVEQYF | . | TRBV5-1 | TRBD2 | TRBJ2-7
TGTGCCAGCAGCGCCGGACTAGCGGGCACAGATACGCAGTATTTT | CASSAGLAGTDTQYF | . | TRBV9 | TRBD2 | TRBJ2-3
TGTGCCAGCAGCTTGGCCGGCGAGCAGTACTTC | CASSLAGEQYF | . | TRBV5-4 | . | TRBJ2-7
TGTGCCAGTAGTATTTGGACGGGAGGAAGGGATTCACCCCTCCACTTT | CASSIWTGGRDSPLHF | . | TRBV19 | . | TRBJ1-6
TGCGCCAGCAGCCAAGAGCCCGGGCTAGCGGGGGGTGATACGCAGTATTTT | CASSQEPGLAGGDTQYF | . | TRBV4-1 | TRBD2 | TRBJ2-3
TGTGCCAGCAGCTTAGGTTCGGGACGAAGCACCATATATTTT | CASSLGSGRSTIYF | . | TRBV11-2 | . | TRBJ1-3
TGTGCCAGCAGCTTGGGCGGGGTTCCCTACAATGAGCAGTTCTTC | CASSLGGVPYNEQFF | . | TRBV5-4 | . | TRBJ2-1
TGTGCCAGCAGCCCCCAAGGGGGCGGGGAGCTGTTTTTT | CASSPQGGGELFF | . | TRBV9 | . | TRBJ2-2
TGTGCCAGCAGTGAAATGGGGCGGACAGAGGGGATGGGCTATGGCTACACCTTC | CASSEMGRTEGMGYGYTF | . | TRBV2 | . | TRBJ1-2
TGTGCCAGCAGCAAACGGAGTCAGGGGGCCGACGAGCAGTACTTC | CASSKRSQGADEQYF | . | TRBV7-9 | TRBD1 | TRBJ2-7
TGTGCCAGCTCACCCGGCGGGCAATCCGGGGAGCTGTTTTTT | CASSPGGQSGELFF | . | TRBV18 | . | TRBJ2-2
TGTGCCAGCAGGACAGCCAAAAATGAAAAACTGTTTTTT | CASRTAKNEKLFF | . | TRBV6-1 | . | TRBJ1-4
TGCGCCAGCAGCCCCAGGGGTAGAGAAGAGATGAACACTGAAGCTTTCTTT | CASSPRGREEMNTEAFF | . | TRBV4-1 | . | TRBJ1-1
TGCGCCAGCAGCTTACCAACCGGGGGTGAGACCCAGTACTTC | CASSLPTGGETQYF | . | TRBV5-1 | . | TRBJ2-5
TGCGCCAGCAGCGCGGACAGGGCGGCTCAAGCTTTCTTT | CASSADRAAQAFF | . | TRBV5-1 | TRBD1 | TRBJ1-1
TGCGCCAGCAGCCCGGGGAGCAGCAATCAGCCCCAGCATTTT | CASSPGSSNQPQHF | . | TRBV5-1 | . | TRBJ1-5
TGTGCCAGCAGTTATGATCCGGCTCTTAATTCACCCCTCCACTTT | CASSYDPALNSPLHF | . | TRBV6-5 | . | TRBJ1-6
TGTGCCATCAGCGCTTTTGGCGAGAGAGCCTATGGCTACACCTTC | CAISAFGERAYGYTF | . | TRBV10-3 | . | TRBJ1-2
TGTGCCAGCAGCTTAGTGGCAGTTGGAGAACTCCGTTACAATGAGCAGTTCTTC | CASSLVAVGELRYNEQFF | . | TRBV7-2 | . | TRBJ2-1
TGTGCCAGTAGTAACCTCCCCGGGGAGCTGTTTTTT | CASSNLPGELFF | . | TRBV19 | . | TRBJ2-2
TGTGCCAGCAGCTTAGATAGCAGATACAATCAGCCCCAGCATTTT | CASSLDSRYNQPQHF | . | TRBV11-2 | . | TRBJ1-5
TGTGCCAGCGGCCGGAGCGGGGGTAGCACCGGGGAGCTGTTTTTT | CASGRSGGSTGELFF | . | TRBV9 | TRBD2 | TRBJ2-2
TGTGCCAGCTCACCATCGCAGGGCACGAATCAGCCCCAGCATTTT | CASSPSQGTNQPQHF | . | TRBV18 | . | TRBJ1-5